The clone carrying this T cell receptor (beta chain) was recorded a few times. No antigen is known for it. This record comes from a study of T cells after yellow fever vaccination. Across the study: Fractions of limited cellularity were prepared by means of SMART-Seq v4 Ultra Low Input.

CDR3 size: 13 residues. Germline CDR1 and CDR2: SGHRS and YFSETQ. The V end was cut by 3 bases, the J end by 7 bases, with 10 bases between. TCRdb independently ran MiXCR on the 5' RACE reads; one entry per CDR3 protein. The repertoire consists of around 320,000 distinct CDR3 sequences, with around 10% occurring once and the leading ten covering under 4%. Study results and limitations: Most primary-vaccination clones reappeared after the booster (approximately 95% CD4, 85% to 90% CD8).

The TCR was taken from a man aged 18 to 30 who received the YFV17D yellow fever vaccine. The V call is TRBV5-1, the J call TRBJ2-2, with D hard to call. The sample was CD4+ T cells sorted from PBMCs, taken 45 days after the yellow fever booster vaccination. The CDR3 DNA sequence: TGCGCCAGCAGCTCCGGTGGGTTCGGGGAGCTGTTTTTT. Encoded protein: CASSSGGFGELFF. The full variable domain, rest sourced from reference TRBV5-1 and TRBJ2-2, is KAGVTQTPRYLIKTRGQQVTLSCSPISGHRSVSWYQQTPGQGLQFLFEYFSETQRNKGNFPGRFSGRQFSNSRSEMNVSTLELGDSALYLCASSSGGFGELFFGEGSRLTVL.